A selection of T cell receptor beta chains follows, all from one sample in a study of T cells in localized non-small cell lung cancer. The data were produced by immunoSEQ multiplex PCR, yet TCRdb's version contains in-frame clones alone and is incomplete. The table has about 40,000 clones, about 86% seen once. Sample: peripheral blood, taken before any cancer treatment. These receptors came from a man aged 35 to 69 with stage I lung adenocarcinoma. Both conserved end residues are part of each CDR3. A D gene is named only where the DNA matches it firmly. Clone size is given for some rows only: seen once, a few or many times, or a class if the clone is expanded.

len: 15
v_gene: TRBV18
j_gene: TRBJ2-7
d_gene: NA
abundance: NA
CDR3nt: TGTGCCAGCTCTAACCAGGCCCAGGGCGTCTACGAGCAGTACTTC
CDR3aa: CASSNQAQGVYEQYF

len: 14
v_gene: TRBV10-3
j_gene: TRBJ2-7
d_gene: TRBD2
abundance: NA
CDR3nt: TGTGCCATCAGTGAGGGGAGGGGCCCCTACGAGCAGTACTTC
CDR3aa: CAISEGRGPYEQYF

len: 15
v_gene: TRBV18
j_gene: TRBJ2-1
d_gene: NA
abundance: once
CDR3nt: TGTGCCAGCTCACCACCGAACGGGAACTACAATGAGCAGTTCTTC
CDR3aa: CASSPPNGNYNEQFF

len: 15
v_gene: TRBV29-1
j_gene: TRBJ2-7
d_gene: TRBD2
abundance: NA
CDR3nt: TGCAGCGTTGGAGGGGGACTAGCGGGAGACGACGAGCAGTACTTC
CDR3aa: CSVGGGLAGDDEQYF

len: 14
v_gene: TRBV19
j_gene: TRBJ1-4
d_gene: NA
abundance: NA
CDR3nt: TGTGCCAGTGAAGACCGCGGGATTGGGGAAAAACTGTTTTTT
CDR3aa: CASEDRGIGEKLFF

len: 14
v_gene: TRBV14
j_gene: TRBJ2-1
d_gene: NA
abundance: NA
CDR3nt: TGTGCCAGCAGCCAGGGGGCCTCCTACAATGAGCAGTTCTTC
CDR3aa: CASSQGASYNEQFF

len: 15
v_gene: TRBV6-6
j_gene: TRBJ2-7
d_gene: TRBD2
abundance: NA
CDR3nt: TGTGCCACAGGGGGGACTAGCGGGTCAATCTACGAGCAGTACTTC
CDR3aa: CATGGTSGSIYEQYF

len: 14
v_gene: TRBV7-2
j_gene: TRBJ2-7
d_gene: TRBD1
abundance: NA
CDR3nt: TGTGCCAGCAAGTATCAGGGGGCTATGTCCGAGCAGTACTTC
CDR3aa: CASKYQGAMSEQYF

len: 15
v_gene: TRBV5-8
j_gene: TRBJ1-4
d_gene: NA
abundance: NA
CDR3nt: TGTGCCAGCAGCTTGGAAACAGCAACTAATGAAAAACTGTTTTTT
CDR3aa: CASSLETATNEKLFF

len: 13
v_gene: TRBV10-3
j_gene: TRBJ1-3
d_gene: NA
abundance: NA
CDR3nt: TGTGCCATCACTGACCACTCTGGAAACACCATATATTTT
CDR3aa: CAITDHSGNTIYF

len: 15
v_gene: TRBV7-9
j_gene: TRBJ2-1
d_gene: NA
abundance: NA
CDR3nt: TGTGCCAGCAGCTCCGCGCTAGGAGGAGATTATGAGCAGTTCTTC
CDR3aa: CASSSALGGDYEQFF

len: 11
v_gene: TRBV5-1
j_gene: TRBJ2-1
d_gene: NA
abundance: once
CDR3nt: TGCGCCAGCAGCTTGGGGCCTGAGCAGTTCTTC
CDR3aa: CASSLGPEQFF

len: 16
v_gene: TRBV4-2
j_gene: TRBJ2-7
d_gene: TRBD2
abundance: NA
CDR3nt: TGTGCCAGCAGCCAAGAGGGACTAGCGGGATTCTACGAGCAGTACTTC
CDR3aa: CASSQEGLAGFYEQYF

len: 13
v_gene: TRBV11-1
j_gene: TRBJ2-1
d_gene: NA
abundance: NA
CDR3nt: TGTGCCAGCAGCTTCTCCGGGATCTTTGAGCAGTTCTTC
CDR3aa: CASSFSGIFEQFF

len: 16
v_gene: TRBV7-9
j_gene: TRBJ1-5
d_gene: NA
abundance: NA
CDR3nt: TGTGCCAGCAGCTTGTTCCGGGGTGGGAGCAATCAGCCCCAGCATTTT
CDR3aa: CASSLFRGGSNQPQHF

len: 16
v_gene: TRBV7-6
j_gene: TRBJ2-1
d_gene: TRBD1
abundance: NA
CDR3nt: TGTGCCAGCAGCTCCCGACAGGGGTATTCCTACAATGAGCAGTTCTTC
CDR3aa: CASSSRQGYSYNEQFF

len: 12
v_gene: TRBV6-6
j_gene: TRBJ1-2
d_gene: NA
abundance: NA
CDR3nt: TGTGCCAGCAGTTACCAGGGTGATGGCTACACCTTC
CDR3aa: CASSYQGDGYTF

len: 15
v_gene: TRBV4-1
j_gene: TRBJ2-5
d_gene: TRBD1
abundance: NA
CDR3nt: TGCGCCAGCAGCGATCTAGGGGGCAAACCAGAGACCCAGTACTTC
CDR3aa: CASSDLGGKPETQYF